Below are 12 T cell receptor beta chains sequenced from a single sample in a study of blood T cell repertoires in COVID-19. The table came from immunoSEQ multiplex PCR; TCRdb's copy has only in-frame clones and leaves some out. The sample yields under 55,000 clones, around three quarters seen once. Sequencing used peripheral blood. These TCRs come from a man between 65 and 85 years old with acute or convalescent COVID-19.

This clone occurred a few times. CDR3 coding DNA: TGCGCCAGCAGTGGGGCGTCCACTGAAGCTTTCTTT. Its protein is CASSGASTEAFF. The J gene is TRBJ1-1, the V gene TRBV10-2; D gene unclear. Between the trimmed V and J ends, which lost 4 bases and 4 bases, there was a span of 7 bases. The CDR3 length is 12 residues. The germline CDR1 and CDR2 sequences are WSHSY and SAAADI.

This chain connects TRBV9 to TRBJ1-6; 10 bases match TRBD1. CDR1 SGDLS and CDR2 YYNGEE come from the germline V gene. With 4 bases clipped from V and 7 bases from J, the junction kept 8 bases outside the gene matches. This CDR3 contains 16 residues. The CDR3 loop reads CASSMTGGAGNSPLHF. DNA for the CDR3: TGTGCCAGCAGCATGACAGGGGGCGCGGGGAATTCACCCCTCCACTTT. Full variable domain (outside the CDR3, taken from reference TRBV9 and TRBJ1-6): DSGVTQTPKHLITATGQRVTLRCSPRSGDLSVYWYQQSLDQGLQFLIQYYNGEERAKGNILERFSAQQFPDLHSELNLSSLELGDSALYFCASSMTGGAGNSPLHFGNGTRLTVT.

Remarks on this clone: In the same sample, other DNA sequences code for this CDR3. The chain couples TRBV19 to TRBJ2-1; perhaps TRBD2 as D (6 bases). Trimming took off 3 bases at V and 7 bases at J, with 13 bases between the two ends. The CDR3 is 14 amino acids. Germline lookup yields CDR1 LNHDA and CDR2 SQIVND (reference sequence). This CDR3 reads CASSIRQGGNEQFF. CDR3 coding DNA: TGTGCCAGTAGTATTCGTCAGGGAGGTAATGAGCAGTTCTTC. The full variable domain, its missing parts supplied by reference TRBV19 and TRBJ2-1, is DGGITQSPKYLFRKEGQNVTLSCEQNLNHDAMYWYRQDPGQGLRLIYYSQIVNDFQKGDIAEGYSVSREKKESFPLTVTSAQKNPTAFYLCASSIRQGGNEQFFGPGTRLTVL.

The V and J genes are TRBV2 and TRBJ2-2; the match to TRBD1 covers 7 bases. Germline V gene sequence: CDR1 SNHLY, CDR2 FYNNEI. The CDR3 consists of 15 residues. The ends lost 2 bases at V and 2 bases at J; junction bases unmatched: 2. The CDR3 protein is CASSERGLNTGELFF. CDR3 coding DNA: TGTGCCAGCAGTGAAAGGGGGCTTAACACCGGGGAGCTGTTTTTT.

The chain carries TRBV4-2 and TRBJ2-7; tentative D call: TRBD1 (6 bases). Germline CDR1 and CDR2: LGHNA and YNFKEQ. The germline V and J ends were trimmed by 0 bases and 6 bases, with 18 bases remaining between them. CDR3 length: 16 residues. The CDR3 DNA follows: TGTGCCAGCAGCCAAGAGCAGGGGCGACAAGCGGTCGAGCAGTACTTC. Translation gives CASSQEQGRQAVEQYF.

The chain is built from TRBV19 and TRBJ1-2, with 7 bases aligning to TRBD1. With 7 bases clipped from V and 4 bases from J, the junction kept 12 bases outside the gene matches. The CDR3 is made up of 15 amino acids. Germline CDR1 LNHDA, CDR2 SQIVND (reference sequence). The CDR3 spells CASNEPGQRFYGYTF. The CDR3 nucleotides read TGTGCCAGTAATGAACCGGGACAGAGATTCTATGGCTACACCTTC.

The CDR3 region is CASSLLQNGNQPQHF. In nucleotides, the CDR3 is TGTGCCAGCAGCTTGCTACAAAACGGGAATCAGCCCCAGCATTTT. V gene TRBV5-5 combines with J gene TRBJ1-5; D call uncertain. The V gene's germline CDR1 is SGHKS and CDR2 YYEKEE (reference sequence). The V gene lost 1 base and the J gene lost 4 bases, with 12 bases spanning the gap. This CDR3 spans 15 amino acids.

The chain employs TRBV7-9 and TRBJ1-6, with D perhaps TRBD1 (5 bases). The length of the CDR3 is 14 residues. The V gene lost 4 bases and the J gene lost 8 bases, with 12 bases spanning the gap. CDR1 is SEHNR and CDR2 is FQNEAQ in the germline V gene (reference sequence). CDR3 sequence: CASSSTVPDSPLHF. The CDR3 region has the DNA TGTGCCAGCAGCTCGACAGTCCCTGATTCACCCCTCCACTTT.

This clone came up a few times. The chain's CDR3 is CSVVRGWGEQFF. The CDR3 DNA reads TGCAGCGTTGTACGGGGGTGGGGTGAGCAGTTCTTC. The chain employs TRBV29-1 and TRBJ2-1; perhaps TRBD2 as D (6 bases). V was trimmed by 4 bases and J by 9 bases, leaving 13 bases between them. The CDR3 sequence is 12 residues long. Germline CDR1 reads SQVTM; CDR2 reads ANQGSEA.

This chain links TRBV19 with TRBJ2-5, with a tentative D call TRBD2 (6 bases). Trimming took off 4 bases at V and 2 bases at J, with 11 bases between the two ends. The CDR3 covers 14 residues. Germline assignment: CDR1 LNHDA and CDR2 SQIVND (reference sequence). In DNA, the CDR3 is TGTGCCAGTAGTAACCGCGGGGAACAAGAGACCCAGTACTTC. It codes for CASSNRGEQETQYF.

The gene calls are TRBV25-1 and TRBJ2-3, with TRBD2 identical over 7 bases. CDR3 length: 16 amino acids. The V gene end was trimmed by 1 base and the J gene end by 1 base; junction bases not matched to a gene: 5. Per the germline V gene, CDR1 is MGHDK and CDR2 is SYGVNS. The CDR3 DNA follows: TGTGCCAGCAGTGAATCAGCGGGATTGGGCACAGATACGCAGTATTTT. This codes for CASSESAGLGTDTQYF.

This clone was detected many times. The same CDR3 also results from other DNA sequences found in this sample. The J gene is TRBJ2-5, the V gene TRBV28, with D perhaps TRBD2 (5 bases). CDR3 size: 17 residues. The germline gives CDR1 MDHEN, CDR2 SYDVKM. Trimming removed 8 bases at V and 5 bases at J, with 27 bases between. CDR3 bases: TGTGCCAGCGGCAAGCCGGGCCCGAGGGCCCGACGGGAGACCCAGTACTTC. It yields the protein CASGKPGPRARRETQYF.